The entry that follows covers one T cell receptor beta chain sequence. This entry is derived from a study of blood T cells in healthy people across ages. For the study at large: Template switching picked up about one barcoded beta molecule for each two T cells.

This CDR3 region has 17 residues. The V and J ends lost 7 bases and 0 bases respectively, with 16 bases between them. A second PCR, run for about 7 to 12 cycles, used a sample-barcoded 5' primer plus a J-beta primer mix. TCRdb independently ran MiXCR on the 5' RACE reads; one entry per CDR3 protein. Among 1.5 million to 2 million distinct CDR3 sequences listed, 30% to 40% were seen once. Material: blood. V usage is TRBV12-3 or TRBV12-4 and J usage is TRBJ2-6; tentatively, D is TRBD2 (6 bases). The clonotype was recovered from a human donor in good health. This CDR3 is CASTLGAGNSGANVLTF. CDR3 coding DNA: TGTGCCAGCACCCTTGGCGCGGGAAACTCTGGGGCCAACGTCCTGACTTTC.